This paragraph reports one T cell receptor beta chain. No cognate antigen has been identified for it. The sample holds no much larger clone one base away, and base qualities are not on file. This entry comes from a study of Ad26.COV2.S vaccination and SARS-CoV-2 variants (dated by TCRdb to the early 2020s). About the full investigation: Donors in the vaccine arm were drawn from COV1001, a phase I-IIa trial of Ad26.COV2.S in healthy adults that was multicentre, randomized, double-blind and placebo-controlled. Dosing of Ad26.COV2.S was intramuscular, at either 5x10^10 or 1x10^11 viral particles, delivered as one shot or as two shots spaced 56 days apart. The TCR-sequenced set comprised approximately 32 samples: around 20 Ad26.COV2.S vaccine recipients, 5 placebo recipients and 8 SARS-CoV-2 convalescent individuals. Participants in the trial were split at random into five groups of five each, receiving low-dose or high-dose Ad26.COV2.S once or twice, or else placebo on both occasions. Investigators remained blinded to trial group allocation during experiments and outcome assessment. TCRbeta repertoire sequencing served as the tool for gauging how specific and how broad the SARS-CoV-2-reactive T cell receptors were following Ad26.COV2.S vaccination. Study-wide findings and limitations: The authors noted that total T cell responses may have been underestimated by the TCR breadth and depth analyses. Comparable non-spike TCR breadth was observed between vaccine and placebo recipients, consistent with only spike being contained in the vaccine. Substantial breadth of spike-specific CD8+ and CD4+ T cell responses was reported after vaccination. The study was not powered for comparison of responses between vaccine doses or regimens. Ad26.COV2.S recipients had higher spike-specific TCR breadth than placebo recipients (P = 0.0014).

In the paper's terms, the treatment or condition label means: roughly 20 received Ad26.COV2.S at low or high dose, single or two shots; about 5 received placebo; per-sample allocation not given. For vaccine and placebo recipients, repertoires were sequenced using samples collected on day 63 after the first injection. Between 29 July and 7 August 2020, Cohort 1b enrolled 25 adults aged 18-55 years at one site in Boston, USA. Ad26.COV2.S was a replication-incompetent adenovirus type 26 vector that expressed a prefusion-stabilized SARS-CoV-2 spike protein derived from the original Wuhan strain. The immunoSEQ Assay was used to sequence TCRbeta CDR3 regions. After extraction, genomic DNA underwent amplification by bias-controlled multiplex PCR, followed by high-throughput sequencing. Under the source paper's analysis protocol: Collapsing and filtering of sequences were performed to quantify the absolute abundance of each unique TCRbeta CDR3 region. T cell fraction was estimated by normalizing TCRbeta template counts to usable DNA, which was measured by amplifying reference genes present in all nucleated cells. Repertoire TCRs were annotated as SARS-CoV-2-specific when V gene, CDR3 amino acid sequence and J gene were exactly matched to a known reactive TCR set. MIRA supplied the reference SARS-CoV-2 TCR set, which was filtered for enrichment in COVID-19-positive ImmuneCODE repertoires so that public or cross-reactive TCRs were removed. Based on the MIRA antigens, annotated TCRs were further analysed at the level of specific ORF or position within ORF. Breadth was defined as the number of annotated unique rearrangements divided by the total number of unique productive rearrangements, and depth was defined as the summed frequency of the annotated unique rearrangements. TCR breadth was compared between groups using two-sided Wilcoxon rank-sum tests. The source is immuneACCESS, and TCRdb retained only in-frame sequences with V and J called. Part of the clones is not carried over; for the studies checked, unresolved V genes explain less than half of this, and the remainder is unexplained. That table is the source of V, J and clone size, and D and trimming were worked out from the DNA. The sample profile shows approximately 350,000 clones; roughly 84% of them were found once. The leading ten clones occupy 3.4% of the sample.

The CDR3, cysteine through phenylalanine, is 16 amino acids long. The CDR3 DNA has 48 bases and is translated from base 1. Sequences MNHNS (CDR1) and SASEGT (CDR2) are obtained from the germline V gene. The germline ends are 12 bases apart after V is trimmed by 3 bases and J by 1 base. The chain was built from TRBV6-1 and TRBJ2-2, with the D gene call left open. The clonotype was recovered from a person between 18 and 59 years old who received the Ad26.COV2.S COVID-19 vaccine or a placebo. Source: peripheral blood, taken in a trial of Ad26.COV2.S vaccine versus placebo. The CDR3 protein is CASSDRAVKNTGELFF. The DNA sequence reads TGTGCCAGCAGTGATCGGGCCGTGAAGAACACCGGGGAGCTGTTTTTT.